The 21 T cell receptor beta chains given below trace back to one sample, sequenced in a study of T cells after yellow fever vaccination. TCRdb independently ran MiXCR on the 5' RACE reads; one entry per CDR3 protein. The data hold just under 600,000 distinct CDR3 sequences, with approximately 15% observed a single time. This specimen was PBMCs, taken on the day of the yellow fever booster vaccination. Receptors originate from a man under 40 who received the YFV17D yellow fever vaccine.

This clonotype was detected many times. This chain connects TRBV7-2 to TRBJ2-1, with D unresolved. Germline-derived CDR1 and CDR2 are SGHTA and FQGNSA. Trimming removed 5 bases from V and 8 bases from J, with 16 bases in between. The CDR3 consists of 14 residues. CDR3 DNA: TGTGCCAGCAGCCCAACCTCATATGTGGATGAGCAGTTCTTC. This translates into CASSPTSYVDEQFF.

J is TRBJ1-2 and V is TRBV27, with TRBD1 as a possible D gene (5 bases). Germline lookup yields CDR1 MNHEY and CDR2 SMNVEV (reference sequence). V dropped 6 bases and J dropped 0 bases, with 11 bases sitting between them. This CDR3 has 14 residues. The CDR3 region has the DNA TGTGCCAGCAGAGGGGCAGAAGCTAACTATGGCTACACCTTC. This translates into CASRGAEANYGYTF.

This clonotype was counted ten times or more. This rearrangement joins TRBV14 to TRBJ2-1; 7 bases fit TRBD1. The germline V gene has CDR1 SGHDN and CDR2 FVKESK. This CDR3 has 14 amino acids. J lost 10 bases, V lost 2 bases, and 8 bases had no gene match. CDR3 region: CASSQRDRKWEQFF. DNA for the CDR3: TGTGCCAGCAGCCAACGGGACAGAAAATGGGAGCAGTTCTTC.

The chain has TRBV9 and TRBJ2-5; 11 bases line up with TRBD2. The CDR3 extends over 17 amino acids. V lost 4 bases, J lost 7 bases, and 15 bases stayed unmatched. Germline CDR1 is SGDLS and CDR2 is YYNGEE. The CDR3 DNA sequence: TGTGCCAGCAGCCGCTCGGGTCTAGCGGGAGGAGGAGGGACCCAGTACTTC. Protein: CASSRSGLAGGGGTQYF.

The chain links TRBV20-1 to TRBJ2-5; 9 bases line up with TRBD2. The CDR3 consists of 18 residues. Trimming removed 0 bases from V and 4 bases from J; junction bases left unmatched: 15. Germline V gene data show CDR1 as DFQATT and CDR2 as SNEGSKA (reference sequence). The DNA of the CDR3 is TGCAGTGCTAGAGATACGGGTGCTAGCGGGATTCGTGGAGAGACCCAGTACTTC. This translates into CSARDTGASGIRGETQYF.

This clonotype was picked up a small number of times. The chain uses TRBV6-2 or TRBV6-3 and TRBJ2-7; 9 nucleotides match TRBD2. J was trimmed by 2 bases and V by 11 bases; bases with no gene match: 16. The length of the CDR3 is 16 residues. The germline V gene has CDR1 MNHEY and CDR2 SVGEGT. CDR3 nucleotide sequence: TGTGCCTGCTTCGGTCTAGCGGGATCCCTTACCTACGAGCAGTACTTC. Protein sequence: CACFGLAGSLTYEQYF.

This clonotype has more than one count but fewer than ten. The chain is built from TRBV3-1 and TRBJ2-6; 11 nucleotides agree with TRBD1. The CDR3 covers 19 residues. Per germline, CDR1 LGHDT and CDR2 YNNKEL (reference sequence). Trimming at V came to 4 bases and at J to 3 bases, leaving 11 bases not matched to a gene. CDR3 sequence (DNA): TGTGCCAGCAGCCGCCGGGACAGGGGGGTTATAGATGGGGCCAACGTCCTGACTTTC. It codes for CASSRRDRGVIDGANVLTF.

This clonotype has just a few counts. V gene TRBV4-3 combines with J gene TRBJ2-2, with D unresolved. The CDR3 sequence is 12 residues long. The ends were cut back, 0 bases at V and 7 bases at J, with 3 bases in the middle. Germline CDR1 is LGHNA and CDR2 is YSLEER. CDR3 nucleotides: TGCGCCAGCAGCCAAGATGTCGGGGAGCTGTTTTTT. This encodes CASSQDVGELFF.

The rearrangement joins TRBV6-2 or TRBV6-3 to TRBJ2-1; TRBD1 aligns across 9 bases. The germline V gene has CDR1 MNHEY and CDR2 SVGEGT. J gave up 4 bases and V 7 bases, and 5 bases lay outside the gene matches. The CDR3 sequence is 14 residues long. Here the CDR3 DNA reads TGTGCCAGCATGCGGACAGGGGCGTACAATGAGCAGTTCTTC. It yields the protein CASMRTGAYNEQFF.

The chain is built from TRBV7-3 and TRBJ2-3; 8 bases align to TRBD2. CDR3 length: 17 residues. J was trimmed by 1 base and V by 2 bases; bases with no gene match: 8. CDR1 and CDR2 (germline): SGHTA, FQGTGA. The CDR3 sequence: CASSLVGTRGGTDTQYF. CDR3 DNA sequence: TGTGCCAGCAGCTTAGTGGGGACTAGAGGGGGCACAGATACGCAGTATTTT.

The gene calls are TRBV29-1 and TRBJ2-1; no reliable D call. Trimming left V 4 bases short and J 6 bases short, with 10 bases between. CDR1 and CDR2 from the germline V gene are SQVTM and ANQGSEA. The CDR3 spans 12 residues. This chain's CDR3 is CSVVGQLNEQFF. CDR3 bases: TGCAGCGTTGTCGGTCAGCTCAATGAGCAGTTCTTC.

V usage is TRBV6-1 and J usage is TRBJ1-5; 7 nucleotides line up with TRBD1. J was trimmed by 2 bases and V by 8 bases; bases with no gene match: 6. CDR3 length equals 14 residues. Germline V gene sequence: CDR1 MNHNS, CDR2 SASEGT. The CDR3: CASGRGGGNQPQHF. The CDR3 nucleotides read TGTGCCAGCGGAAGAGGGGGCGGCAATCAGCCCCAGCATTTT.

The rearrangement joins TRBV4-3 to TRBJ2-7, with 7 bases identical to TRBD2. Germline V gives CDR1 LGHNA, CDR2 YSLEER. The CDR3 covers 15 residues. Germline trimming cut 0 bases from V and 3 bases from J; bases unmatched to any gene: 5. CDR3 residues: CASSQDWAGDYEQYF. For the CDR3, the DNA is TGCGCCAGCAGCCAAGATTGGGCGGGAGACTACGAGCAGTACTTC.

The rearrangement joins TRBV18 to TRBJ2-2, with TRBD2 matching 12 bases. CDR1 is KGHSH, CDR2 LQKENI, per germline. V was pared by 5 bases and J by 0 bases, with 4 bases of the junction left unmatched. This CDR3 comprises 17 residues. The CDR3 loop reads CASSSGLAGSNTGELFF. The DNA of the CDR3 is TGTGCCAGCTCATCAGGACTAGCGGGGTCGAACACCGGGGAGCTGTTTTTT.

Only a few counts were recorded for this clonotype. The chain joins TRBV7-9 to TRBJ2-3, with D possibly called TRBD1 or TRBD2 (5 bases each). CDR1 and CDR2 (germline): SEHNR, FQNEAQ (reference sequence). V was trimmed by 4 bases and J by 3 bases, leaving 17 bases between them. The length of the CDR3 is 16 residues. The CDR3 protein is CASSWDPGRVTDTQYF. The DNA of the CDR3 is TGTGCCAGCAGCTGGGATCCGGGACGGGTGACAGATACGCAGTATTTT.

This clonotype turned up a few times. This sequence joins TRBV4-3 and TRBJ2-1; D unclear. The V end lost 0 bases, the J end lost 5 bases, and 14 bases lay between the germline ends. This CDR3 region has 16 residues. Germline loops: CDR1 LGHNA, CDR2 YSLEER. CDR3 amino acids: CASSQDTGPPDNEQFF. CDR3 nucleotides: TGCGCCAGCAGCCAAGATACGGGTCCTCCTGACAATGAGCAGTTCTTC.

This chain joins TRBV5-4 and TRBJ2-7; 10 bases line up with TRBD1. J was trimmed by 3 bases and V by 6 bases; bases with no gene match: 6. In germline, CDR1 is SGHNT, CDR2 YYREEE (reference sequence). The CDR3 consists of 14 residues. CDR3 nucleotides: TGTGCCAGCAACCCCGGGACAGGGGACTACGAGCAGTACTTC. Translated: CASNPGTGDYEQYF.

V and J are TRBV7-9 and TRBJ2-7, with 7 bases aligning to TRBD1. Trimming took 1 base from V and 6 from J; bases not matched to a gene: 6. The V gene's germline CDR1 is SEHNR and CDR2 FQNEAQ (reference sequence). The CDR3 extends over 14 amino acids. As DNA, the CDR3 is TGTGCCAGCAGCTTAGGGGCAGGGGGTCCCGAGCAGTACTTC. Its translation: CASSLGAGGPEQYF.

The CDR3 protein is CASSTPAGLAVNEQFF. In DNA, the CDR3 is TGTGCCAGCAGCACCCCCGCGGGACTAGCGGTCAATGAGCAGTTCTTC. The chain employs TRBV14 and TRBJ2-1; 11 bases align to TRBD2. Per germline, CDR1 SGHDN and CDR2 FVKESK. J was trimmed by 6 bases and V by 5 bases; bases with no gene match: 9. The CDR3 totals 16 residues.

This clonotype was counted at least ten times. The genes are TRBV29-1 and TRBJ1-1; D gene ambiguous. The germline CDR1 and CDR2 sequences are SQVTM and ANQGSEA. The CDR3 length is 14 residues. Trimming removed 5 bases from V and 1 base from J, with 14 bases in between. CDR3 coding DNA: TGCAGCGTTTTCCTGGGCCCCCAGAACACTGAAGCTTTCTTT. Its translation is CSVFLGPQNTEAFF.

CDR3 nucleotide sequence: TGTGCCAGCAGCGTAGGGGTGGCGGCTAGCACAGATACGCAGTATTTT. Residues: CASSVGVAASTDTQYF. This chain uses TRBV9 with TRBJ2-3, with unresolved D. Germline CDR1 SGDLS, CDR2 YYNGEE. The CDR3 covers 16 residues. V dropped 0 bases and J dropped 0 bases, with 11 bases sitting between them.